The 14 T cell receptor beta chains below were found in one sample sequenced in a study of blood T cell repertoires in COVID-19 (dated by TCRdb to 2020 to 2022). The library relied on the immunoSEQ multiplex PCR assay. TCRdb retrieved this table from immuneACCESS and kept in-frame rearrangements only. Not all clones are present; in checked studies, unresolved V genes account for under half, and no reason is known for the remainder. The sample contains about 200,000 clones, about 90% of them found a single time. The ten largest make up roughly 0.56% of the sample. The specimen was peripheral blood. The receptors were gathered from a man aged 45-60 years with acute or convalescent COVID-19.

The chain joins TRBV6-5 to TRBJ1-2, with TRBD1 matching 8 bases. This CDR3 is 15 amino acids long. V lost 2 bases and J lost 6; bases outside the gene matches: 8. Germline V lookup: CDR1 MNHEY, CDR2 SVGAGI. CDR3 in amino acids: CASSYRRTGQDGYTF. The CDR3 DNA sequence: TGTGCCAGCAGTTACCGACGGACAGGGCAGGATGGCTACACCTTC.

The chain uses TRBV2 and TRBJ2-1; no reliable D call. Trimming left V 8 bases short and J 7 bases short, with 15 bases between. CDR3 size: 13 residues. Germline V gives CDR1 SNHLY, CDR2 FYNNEI. The DNA for the CDR3 is TGTGCCAGCGGCTCGCCAGCGAGAAATGAGCAGTTCTTC. It encodes CASGSPARNEQFF.

A single count supports this clone. The chain is built from TRBV27 and TRBJ2-3, with TRBD2 matching over 7 bases. V lost 3 bases, J lost 1 base, and 7 bases stayed unmatched. The CDR3 has 16 amino acids. Germline CDR1 reads MNHEY; CDR2 reads SMNVEV (reference sequence). The CDR3 nucleotides are TGTGCCAGCAGTTTCAGGGCGGGAGTGGGCACAGATACGCAGTATTTT. As protein: CASSFRAGVGTDTQYF.

J is TRBJ2-3 and V is TRBV15; 7 bases map to TRBD2. Trimming took 0 bases from V and 7 from J; bases not matched to a gene: 7. The germline CDR1 and CDR2 sequences are LNHNV and YYDKDF (reference sequence). This CDR3 is 15 amino acids long. The CDR3 DNA follows: TGTGCCACCAGCAGAGATCTCTCGGGGGGTCATACGCAGTATTTT. Protein product: CATSRDLSGGHTQYF.

This clone has just one count. The rearrangement links TRBV27 to TRBJ1-6; 7 bases map to TRBD1. CDR1 MNHEY and CDR2 SMNVEV come from the germline V gene (reference sequence). Trimming removed 5 bases from V and 0 bases from J; junction bases left unmatched: 7. The CDR3 runs 17 residues. As DNA, the CDR3 is TGTGCCAGCAGTCTCCGAGGGGGCGCCTCCTATAATTCACCCCTCCACTTT. Its protein is CASSLRGGASYNSPLHF.

This chain joins TRBV19 and TRBJ2-2; TRBD1 agrees at 9 bases. V shed 7 bases and J 6 bases; nucleotides not matched to a gene: 3. Looked up from germline, CDR1 is LNHDA and CDR2 is SQIVND (reference sequence). This CDR3 is 13 amino acids long. CDR3 sequence (DNA): TGTGCCAGTACCCGGGACAGGGCCGGGGAGCTGTTTTTT. Translation: CASTRDRAGELFF.

This clone was observed a single time. The chain joins TRBV4-2 to TRBJ2-6, with 11 bases matching TRBD1. Germline CDR1 is LGHNA and CDR2 is YNFKEQ. CDR3 size: 19 residues. V lost 4 bases and J lost 4; bases outside the gene matches: 12. The CDR3 sequence: CASSRRTGGASSGANVLTF. DNA for the CDR3: TGTGCCAGCAGCCGACGGACAGGGGGCGCTTCATCCGGGGCCAACGTCCTGACTTTC.

The chain carries TRBV27 and TRBJ1-6, with D uncertain. The ends were cut back, 5 bases at V and 2 bases at J, with 7 bases in the middle. This CDR3 has 14 amino acids. Germline V gene sequence: CDR1 MNHEY, CDR2 SMNVEV (reference sequence). In nucleotides, the CDR3 is TGTGCCAGCAGTCTTCCTACCTATAATTCACCCCTCCACTTT. It encodes CASSLPTYNSPLHF.

The genes are TRBV27 and TRBJ2-3, with 9 bases aligning to TRBD1. The V segment lost 8 bases and the J segment 1 base; nucleotides outside the gene matches: 1. Germline CDR1 reads MNHEY; CDR2 reads SMNVEV (reference sequence). The CDR3 has 13 amino acids. This CDR3 reads CASWTGGTDTQYF. CDR3 DNA: TGTGCCAGCTGGACAGGGGGCACAGATACGCAGTATTTT.

The chain combines TRBV3-1 (or the pseudogene TRBV3-2) with TRBJ2-3, with D possibly being TRBD2 (5 bases). The CDR3 is 15 residues long. Germline lookup yields CDR1 LGHDT and CDR2 YNNKEL (reference sequence). V lost 5 bases and J 0 bases, leaving 12 bases between the germline ends. The CDR3 protein is CASSGSASSTDTQYF. CDR3 in DNA: TGTGCCAGCAGCGGTAGCGCTTCTAGCACAGATACGCAGTATTTT.

The chain is built from TRBV10-1 and TRBJ2-1; 7 nucleotides agree with TRBD2. With V trimmed by 6 bases and J by 1 base, 9 bases remained unmatched. The V gene's germline CDR1 is WNHNN and CDR2 SYGVQD (reference sequence). The CDR3 loop spans 16 amino acids. The CDR3 DNA sequence: TGCGCCAGCAGCGCTGGGGAGGGCCTTTCCTACAATGAGCAGTTCTTC. Its protein is CASSAGEGLSYNEQFF.

V is TRBV18 and J is TRBJ1-5, with D maybe TRBD1 (6 bases). V lost 3 bases and J lost 2, with 17 bases in between. Germline V gene sequence: CDR1 KGHSH, CDR2 LQKENI. The CDR3 spans 17 residues. The CDR3 DNA follows: TGTGCCAGCTCACCTCCCGAGGGGGTTGAAGGCAATCAGCCCCAGCATTTT. This encodes CASSPPEGVEGNQPQHF.

The chain combines TRBV29-1 with TRBJ1-3; 12 bases match TRBD1. CDR1 is SQVTM, CDR2 ANQGSEA, per germline. The CDR3 is 16 residues long. V gave up 4 bases and J gave up 4 bases; unmatched junction bases: 8. The CDR3 reads CSVGEGQGASGNTIYF. The CDR3, as DNA: TGCAGCGTTGGGGAGGGACAGGGGGCTTCAGGAAACACCATATATTTT.

The chain joins TRBV7-2 to TRBJ2-3; D not certain. The V gene lost 5 bases and the J gene lost 4 bases, with 10 bases spanning the gap. The V gene's germline CDR1 is SGHTA and CDR2 FQGNSA. CDR3 length: 13 residues. CDR3 loop: CASSNEPADTQYF. CDR3 DNA sequence: TGTGCCAGCAGCAACGAGCCGGCAGATACGCAGTATTTT.